The source of this T cell receptor (beta chain) is a study of graft-versus-host responses after intestinal transplantation. Study at large: Induction using anti-thymocyte globulin, followed by tacrolimus and steroids for around 3 years, was given to all recipients.

On this clone: Antigen specificity is unknown.

Clones were read by immunoSEQ multiplex PCR, and TCRdb kept only the in-frame ones, dropping some. In the table there are around 100,000 clones, 85% to 95% of which are singletons. Germline lookup yields CDR1 MGHDK and CDR2 SYGVNS. The CDR3 runs 15 residues. With 3 bases removed from V and 8 bases from J, the gap between germline ends came to 17 bases. The study, taken as a whole, reports: The authors found GvH clones in recipient marrow, some appearing first in ileum or blood.

This clonotype originated in a human donor who was the organ donor for an intestinal transplant. The specimen was unstimulated CD8+ T cells sorted from spleen or lymph node cells, collected before transplant. V and J are TRBV25-1 and TRBJ2-1; perhaps TRBD2 as D (5 bases). The CDR3 DNA follows: TGTGCCAGCAGTGATATTCGAGCGGCGCGGGATGAGCAGTTCTTC. This translates into CASSDIRAARDEQFF.